Presented here are 30 T cell receptor beta chains from one specimen sequenced in a study of cytotoxic CD8 clonotypes in ibrutinib-treated CLL. Using immunoSEQ multiplex PCR, the repertoire was profiled, and TCRdb retains in-frame clones only, with some absent. The sample holds 100,000 to 150,000 clones, roughly 85% seen once. This sample comprised PBMCs, obtained after 24 months of ibrutinib treatment. These receptors were obtained from a human donor with chronic lymphocytic leukemia.

A word on this clone: The junction and the germline gene differ at one end; a read error may be behind it. V gene TRBV7-3 combines with J gene TRBJ2-1, with D possibly matching TRBD2 (5 bases). CDR3 size: 14 residues. Per germline, CDR1 SGHTA and CDR2 FQGTGA. DNA for the CDR3: TGTGCCAGCAGCTTAACCCGAGGGTACAGTGAGCAGTTCTTC. Its translation is CASSLTRGYSEQFF.

Points on this clone: Within the sample, other DNA sequences also encode this same CDR3. The genes are TRBV28 and TRBJ2-7; D is unclear. V lost 8 bases, J lost 0 bases, and 5 bases lay in between. There are 11 residues in the CDR3. Germline CDR1 MDHEN, CDR2 SYDVKM. CDR3 sequence reads: CASSSSYEQYF. Here the CDR3 DNA reads TGTGCCAGCTCAAGCTCCTACGAGCAGTACTTC.

The V call is TRBV7-3, the J call TRBJ1-1; D call uncertain. CDR3 length equals 15 residues. Germline CDR1 reads SGHTA; CDR2 reads FQGTGA. Between the trimmed V and J ends, which lost 3 bases and 2 bases, there was a span of 13 bases. The CDR3 DNA sequence: TGTGCCAGCAGCTTGAGAACACTGTATAACACTGAAGCTTTCTTT. Its protein product is CASSLRTLYNTEAFF.

The sample holds one count of this clone. CDR3 nucleotide sequence: TGTGCCAGCAGCTTTCCCAAGGGAGGTGGCTCCTACAATGAGCAGTTCTTC. The encoded protein is CASSFPKGGGSYNEQFF. This chain joins TRBV7-2 and TRBJ2-1; maybe TRBD2 (6 bases). Trimming took off 3 bases at V and 0 bases at J, with 15 bases between the two ends. In germline, CDR1 is SGHTA, CDR2 FQGNSA. CDR3 length: 17 amino acids.

The chain has TRBV7-9 and TRBJ1-4; D may be TRBD1 (5 bases). The CDR3 runs 15 residues. CDR1 SEHNR and CDR2 FQNEAQ come from the germline V gene (reference sequence). V was clipped by 4 bases and J by 8 bases, with 17 bases between them. In DNA, the CDR3 is TGTGCCAGCAGCTCCCGCCTGGGGGGGAGGGAAAAACTGTTTTTT. It is translated as CASSSRLGGREKLFF. Together with reference TRBV7-9 and TRBJ1-4, the CDR3 gives the full variable domain: DTGVSQNPRHKITKRGQNVTFRCDPISEHNRLYWYRQTLGQGPEFLTYFQNEAQLEKSRLLSDRFSAERPKGSFSTLEIQRTEQGDSAMYLCASSSRLGGREKLFFGSGTQLSVL.

The CDR3 sequence: CASSAEGAPYGYTF. Written as DNA, the CDR3 is TGTGCCAGCAGCGCAGAGGGGGCGCCCTATGGCTACACCTTC. V and J are TRBV9 and TRBJ1-2, with TRBD1 matching 7 bases. V dropped 3 bases and J dropped 4; count of bases not matched to a gene: 6. This CDR3 has 14 residues. Germline CDR1 and CDR2: SGDLS and YYNGEE.

This clone was detected once. The rearrangement joins TRBV5-1 to TRBJ1-1, with 7 bases lining up with TRBD1. This CDR3 is 13 amino acids long. Germline V gives CDR1 SGHRS, CDR2 YFSETQ. V lost 2 bases and J lost 5; bases outside the gene matches: 3. CDR3 sequence reads: CASSFEGATEAFF. The DNA of the CDR3 is TGCGCCAGCAGCTTTGAGGGGGCGACTGAAGCTTTCTTT.

This clone showed up just once. The chain has TRBV6-4 and TRBJ1-2, with D possibly TRBD1 on 6 matching bases. V shed 6 bases and J shed 2 bases, with 16 bases lying between them. CDR3 length: 15 amino acids. The germline V gene has CDR1 MRHNA and CDR2 SNTAGT. Here the CDR3 reads CASSHGQYSNYGYTF. The CDR3 nucleotides read TGTGCCAGCAGCCACGGACAGTACTCAAACTATGGCTACACCTTC.

V is TRBV5-1 and J is TRBJ2-5; 7 nucleotides match TRBD2. The J call is doubtful: the DNA matches TRBJ2-7 better. The CDR3 runs 15 residues. CDR1 and CDR2 (germline): SGHRS, YFSETQ. DNA for the CDR3: TGCGCCAGCAGCTTGGTTAGCGGGCCAGGCTACGAGCAGTACTTC. This sequence encodes CASSLVSGPGYEQYF.

CDR3 sequence: CASSSRTGVNTEAFF. CDR3 sequence (DNA): TGTGCCAGCAGCTCACGGACAGGGGTAAACACTGAAGCTTTCTTT. The chain is built from TRBV7-9 and TRBJ1-1, with TRBD1 matching 9 bases. Trimming removed 4 bases from V and 2 bases from J; junction bases left unmatched: 5. The CDR3 sequence is 15 residues long. Per the germline V gene, CDR1 is SEHNR and CDR2 is FQNEAQ (reference sequence).

The rearrangement uses TRBV9 and TRBJ2-3; 12 nucleotides match TRBD2. With 0 bases clipped from V and 5 bases from J, the junction kept 13 bases outside the gene matches. Germline values: CDR1 SGDLS, CDR2 YYNGEE. The CDR3 consists of 19 residues. CDR3 loop: CASSVGPGLAGSGGDTQYF. CDR3 nucleotide sequence: TGTGCCAGCAGCGTAGGGCCGGGACTAGCGGGTTCTGGGGGAGATACGCAGTATTTT. Complete variable domain (other parts from reference TRBV9 and TRBJ2-3): DSGVTQTPKHLITATGQRVTLRCSPRSGDLSVYWYQQSLDQGLQFLIQYYNGEERAKGNILERFSAQQFPDLHSELNLSSLELGDSALYFCASSVGPGLAGSGGDTQYFGPGTRLTVL.

The chain couples TRBV7-2 to TRBJ1-5; TRBD1 might be the D (6 bases). Germline V gene sequence: CDR1 SGHTA, CDR2 FQGNSA. The CDR3 consists of 15 residues. Trimming took off 2 bases at V and 5 bases at J, with 13 bases between the two ends. The CDR3 nucleotides read TGTGCCAGCAGCTTAACTTGGGGGCCTGATCAGCCCCAGCATTTT. Translated, it gives CASSLTWGPDQPQHF.

The chain uses TRBV5-5 and TRBJ2-3; D gene ambiguous. This CDR3 has 15 residues. Germline V CDR1 and CDR2: SGHKS, YYEKEE (reference sequence). V lost 0 bases, J lost 2 bases, and 10 bases lay in between. CDR3 loop: CASSLVLYTTDTQYF. The CDR3 DNA reads as TGTGCCAGCAGCTTGGTGTTGTACACCACAGATACGCAGTATTTT.

This sequence joins TRBV28 and TRBJ1-1; tentative D call: TRBD1 (6 bases). Germline V gene sequence: CDR1 MDHEN, CDR2 SYDVKM. The V end was cut by 3 bases, the J end by 11 bases, with 22 bases between. The CDR3 runs 15 residues. Written as DNA, the CDR3 is TGTGCCAGCAGTTTTACGACAGGACCCGGGCAGTGGGCTTTCTTT. Protein product: CASSFTTGPGQWAFF.

The rearrangement joins TRBV7-2 to TRBJ2-7; no reliable D call. The V gene lost 5 bases and the J gene lost 0 bases, with 8 bases spanning the gap. This CDR3 is 13 amino acids long. Germline V gene data show CDR1 as SGHTA and CDR2 as FQGNSA. The CDR3 region is CASSDDPSYEQYF. Here the CDR3 DNA reads TGTGCCAGCAGCGACGACCCCTCCTACGAGCAGTACTTC.

The chain is built from TRBV15 and TRBJ2-5; D uncertain. V was trimmed by 0 bases and J by 4 bases, leaving 12 bases between them. The CDR3 consists of 15 residues. Germline lookup yields CDR1 LNHNV and CDR2 YYDKDF (reference sequence). The CDR3 spells CATSRDAPGRETQYF. The CDR3, as DNA: TGTGCCACCAGCAGAGATGCCCCGGGTCGAGAGACCCAGTACTTC.

The chain links TRBV5-1 to TRBJ2-1; tentative D call: TRBD1 (6 bases). The germline V gene has CDR1 SGHRS and CDR2 YFSETQ. Between the trimmed V and J ends, which lost 0 bases and 5 bases, there was a span of 15 bases. This CDR3 has 16 residues. CDR3 nucleotide sequence: TGCGCCAGCAGCTTGGTTTTAGGACAGTTTGACAATGAGCAGTTCTTC. It translates to CASSLVLGQFDNEQFF. The full variable domain, completed using reference TRBV5-1 and TRBJ2-1, is KAGVTQTPRYLIKTRGQQVTLSCSPISGHRSVSWYQQTPGQGLQFLFEYFSETQRNKGNFPGRFSGRQFSNSRSEMNVSTLELGDSALYLCASSLVLGQFDNEQFFGPGTRLTVL.

The chain couples TRBV19 to TRBJ1-2; TRBD1 matches at 9 bases. CDR1 and CDR2 from the germline V gene are LNHDA and SQIVND (reference sequence). The CDR3 contains 14 residues. The V gene end was trimmed by 9 bases and the J gene end by 3 bases; junction bases not matched to a gene: 8. CDR3 coding DNA: TGTGCCAGCGTAGTGAGACAGGGGGACTATGGCTACACCTTC. Residues: CASVVRQGDYGYTF.

This chain joins TRBV5-5 and TRBJ1-5; 9 bases fit TRBD1. After removal of 4 bases from V and 6 bases from J, the junction contained 11 bases not matched to a gene. The germline V gene has CDR1 SGHKS and CDR2 YYEKEE (reference sequence). CDR3 length equals 16 residues. CDR3 nucleotides: TGTGCCAGCAGCACTTTACAGGGGGCAATGGGTCAGCCCCAGCATTTT. Encoded protein: CASSTLQGAMGQPQHF.

The chain links TRBV29-1 to TRBJ1-5, with TRBD1 identical over 9 bases. Per germline, CDR1 SQVTM and CDR2 ANQGSEA. V lost 4 bases and J lost 8; bases outside the gene matches: 9. The CDR3 extends over 14 amino acids. CDR3 bases: TGCAGCGTTGCCGGACAGGGGACGGCAGAGCCCCAGCATTTT. This gives the protein CSVAGQGTAEPQHF.

This chain uses TRBV27 with TRBJ1-5, with TRBD1 matching over 8 bases. In germline, CDR1 is MNHEY, CDR2 SMNVEV (reference sequence). The CDR3 is made up of 15 amino acids. The V gene end was trimmed by 5 bases and the J gene end by 2 bases; junction bases not matched to a gene: 5. The CDR3 DNA is TGTGCCAGCAGTCGGACAGGGTATGGCAATCAGCCCCAGCATTTT. Translating it yields CASSRTGYGNQPQHF.

CDR3 sequence reads: CASSQAPSEAFF. The CDR3, as DNA: TGCGCCAGCAGCCAGGCACCTAGTGAAGCTTTCTTT. The chain recombines TRBV4-3 with TRBJ1-1; D ambiguous. V lost 3 bases, J lost 7 bases, and 9 bases lay in between. The CDR3 consists of 12 residues. In germline, CDR1 is LGHNA, CDR2 YSLEER.

The V and J genes are TRBV28 and TRBJ1-1; 8 nucleotides match TRBD1. J lost 1 base, V lost 3 bases, and 4 bases had no gene match. This CDR3 contains 15 residues. Per germline, CDR1 MDHEN and CDR2 SYDVKM. This CDR3 reads CASSLGDRRNTEAFF. DNA for the CDR3: TGTGCCAGCAGTTTGGGGGACAGGAGGAACACTGAAGCTTTCTTT. Together with reference TRBV28 and TRBJ1-1, the CDR3 gives the full variable domain: DVKVTQSSRYLVKRTGEKVFLECVQDMDHENMFWYRQDPGLGLRLIYFSYDVKMKEKGDIPEGYSVSREKKERFSLILESASTNQTSMYLCASSLGDRRNTEAFFGQGTRLTVV.

This clone was picked up one time. The chain is built from TRBV28 and TRBJ2-1, with D unclear. CDR1 is MDHEN, CDR2 SYDVKM, per germline. The ends were cut back, 3 bases at V and 4 bases at J, with 13 bases in the middle. The CDR3 runs 15 residues. CDR3 DNA: TGTGCCAGCAGTTTGTGGAGAGGAACTTACAATGAGCAGTTCTTC. As protein: CASSLWRGTYNEQFF.

The V gene is TRBV28, the J gene TRBJ2-1; D remains ambiguous. CDR1 is MDHEN, CDR2 SYDVKM, per germline. The CDR3 length is 14 residues. V lost 6 bases, J lost 4 bases, and 13 bases lay in between. The CDR3: CASSPRTLYNEQFF. CDR3 nucleotide sequence: TGTGCCAGCAGCCCCAGGACCCTTTACAATGAGCAGTTCTTC.

The chain recombines TRBV27 with TRBJ2-5; the match to TRBD2 covers 15 bases. Losses at the gene ends were 6 bases for V and 3 bases for J; bases not matched to a gene: 5. Germline loops: CDR1 MNHEY, CDR2 SMNVEV (reference sequence). This CDR3 spans 16 amino acids. The CDR3 region is CASRAGTSGRKETQYF. CDR3 coding DNA: TGTGCCAGCAGGGCTGGGACTAGCGGGAGGAAAGAGACCCAGTACTTC.

The V gene is TRBV27, the J gene TRBJ1-5; TRBD1 agrees at 10 bases. The CDR3 loop spans 17 amino acids. Germline values: CDR1 MNHEY, CDR2 SMNVEV (reference sequence). CDR3 loop: CPARAAGQGYSNQPQHF. Written as DNA, the CDR3 is TGTCCCGCTCGAGCCGCGGGACAGGGGTATAGCAATCAGCCCCAGCATTTT.

V gene TRBV28 combines with J gene TRBJ1-4; D might be TRBD1 (5 bases). The CDR3 totals 15 residues. Trimming shortened V by 7 bases and J by 11 bases, and 23 bases separated the two germline ends. The germline gives CDR1 MDHEN, CDR2 SYDVKM. CDR3 bases: TGTGCCAGCAATTCCGCCGGGACGGCAGGCGGCAAACTGTTTTTT. Its protein product is CASNSAGTAGGKLFF.

In the case of this clone: Other DNA sequences from this sample encode an identical CDR3 as well. V and J are TRBV2 and TRBJ2-3; 13 bases are shared with TRBD2. Germline assignment: CDR1 SNHLY and CDR2 FYNNEI. This CDR3 has 15 amino acids. Unmatched junction bases numbered 1, after V lost 4 bases and J lost 3 bases. The CDR3 nucleotides are TGTGCCAGCAGTGTGGGACTAGCGGGAACAGATACGCAGTATTTT. Its protein is CASSVGLAGTDTQYF. Full variable domain (missing parts from reference TRBV2 and TRBJ2-3): EPEVTQTPSHQVTQMGQEVILRCVPISNHLYFYWYRQILGQKVEFLVSFYNNEISEKSEIFDDQFSVERPDGSNFTLKIRSTKLEDSAMYFCASSVGLAGTDTQYFGPGTRLTVL.

The chain carries TRBV29-1 and TRBJ2-2; D remains unclear. V was trimmed by 7 bases and J by 2 bases, leaving 11 bases between them. There are 13 residues in the CDR3. The germline V gene has CDR1 SQVTM and CDR2 ANQGSEA. The CDR3 sequence is CSAPPSNTGELFF. CDR3 DNA: TGCAGCGCCCCTCCATCAAACACCGGGGAGCTGTTTTTT.